The count of the clone carrying this T cell receptor (beta chain) is one. The antigen remains unidentified. Profiling relied on immunoSEQ multiplex PCR, and the TCRdb table lists in-frame clones only, not all of them. Among approximately 66,000 clones listed, approximately 92% were seen once. With 5 bases removed from V and 3 bases from J, the gap between germline ends came to 17 bases. The germline CDR1 and CDR2 sequences are SGHVS and FQNEAQ. The CDR3 extends over 16 amino acids. These data belong to a study of OX40 agonist ivuxolimab in advanced cancers. Study-wide findings and caveats: At doses 0.1 to 3.0 mg/kg, CD4+ and CD8+ clones expanded.

The TCR was taken from an adult with an advanced solid tumor such as melanoma, head and neck, liver or kidney cancer. The V and J genes are TRBV7-8 and TRBJ1-5; D unclear. Sequencing used CD4+ or CD8+ T cells sorted from blood, obtained in a trial of the OX40 agonist ivuxolimab. CDR3 nucleotides: TGTGCCAGCAGCATCGATATTTATGGGGTCAATCAGCCCCAGCATTTT. Its translation is CASSIDIYGVNQPQHF. Filled out from reference TRBV7-8 and TRBJ1-5, the complete variable domain reads GAGVSQSPRYKVAKRGQDVALRCDPISGHVSLFWYQQALGQGPEFLTYFQNEAQLDKSGLPSDRFFAERPEGSVSTLKIQRTQQEDSAVYLCASSIDIYGVNQPQHFGDGTRLSIL.